The 9 T cell receptor beta chains given below trace back to one sample, sequenced in a study of shared clonotypes between healthy human individuals. Generated by immunoSEQ multiplex PCR, the TCRdb table keeps only in-frame clones and is missing some. This table holds over 2 million clones, less than 95% found once. CD8 cells classed as naive were CD45RO-negative and positively selected for CCR7, excluding terminally differentiated effector memory CD45RA+ cells. The source material was naive CD8+ T cells sorted from blood. Receptors were obtained from a man younger than 35 in good health.

Notes on this clone: The sample holds other DNA sequences that translate to the same CDR3. This rearrangement joins TRBV7-3 to TRBJ2-1; 9 nucleotides agree with TRBD2. The V gene end was trimmed by 2 bases and the J gene end by 7 bases; junction bases not matched to a gene: 6. The CDR3 has 15 amino acids. The germline CDR1 and CDR2 sequences are SGHTA and FQGTGA. The CDR3 DNA reads as TGTGCCAGCAGCTTATCGGCGGGGGGGCCGAATGAGCAGTTCTTC. Its translation is CASSLSAGGPNEQFF.

V gene TRBV4-3 combines with J gene TRBJ2-4, with unresolved D. Looked up from germline, CDR1 is LGHNA and CDR2 is YSLEER. This CDR3 has 14 amino acids. Trimming stripped 0 bases from V and 8 bases from J, with 11 bases between. CDR3 loop: CASSQDVRGDIQYF. Written as DNA, the CDR3 is TGCGCCAGCAGCCAAGATGTCCGTGGGGACATTCAGTACTTC.

This clone was seen at least ten times. The V and J genes are TRBV4-3 and TRBJ1-5; D unclear. Deletions cut 0 bases from V and 1 base from J, with 16 bases between. Germline CDR1 and CDR2: LGHNA and YSLEER. The CDR3 is made up of 18 amino acids. The CDR3 DNA is TGCGCCAGCAGCCAAGATCCCTTTGGAGGGTCGAGCAATCAGCCCCAGCATTTT. Protein: CASSQDPFGGSSNQPQHF.

V and J are TRBV7-2 and TRBJ2-7; the D gene is possibly TRBD2 (5 bases). Germline V lookup: CDR1 SGHTA, CDR2 FQGNSA. The CDR3 runs to 13 residues. With 5 bases removed from V and 7 bases from J, the gap between germline ends came to 15 bases. The CDR3: CASSPDPGYEQYF. In DNA form, the CDR3 reads TGTGCCAGCAGCCCAGACCCGGGATATGAGCAGTACTTC.

J is TRBJ2-3 and V is TRBV30, with D perhaps matching TRBD2 (7 bases). Germline CDR1 and CDR2: GTSNPN and SVGIG (reference sequence). The V end was cut by 1 base, the J end by 2 bases, with 19 bases between. The CDR3 loop spans 17 amino acids. This CDR3 is CAWSDRGASKSTDTQYF. CDR3 DNA sequence: TGTGCCTGGAGTGACCGGGGGGCTAGCAAATCCACAGATACGCAGTATTTT.

The CDR3, as DNA: TGTGCCAGCAGCCCACAACAGGGGAGAAACCCTTACGAGCAGTACTTC. This encodes CASSPQQGRNPYEQYF. The chain has TRBV9 and TRBJ2-7; 7 bases agree with TRBD1. V lost 4 bases to trimming and J lost 4 bases; unmatched junction nucleotides: 14. CDR3 length: 16 residues. Per the germline V gene, CDR1 is SGDLS and CDR2 is YYNGEE.

The chain combines TRBV9 with TRBJ2-2; possible D gene TRBD2, 5 bases. The CDR3 spans 15 residues. V was trimmed by 2 bases and J by 2 bases, leaving 10 bases between them. The germline V gene encodes CDR1 SGDLS and CDR2 YYNGEE. As DNA, the CDR3 is TGTGCCAGCAGCGTCCAGCGGTCCAACACCGGGGAGCTGTTTTTT. Its protein product is CASSVQRSNTGELFF.

This clone was seen a single time. V and J are TRBV28 and TRBJ2-3; D is undetermined. V was clipped by 5 bases and J by 5 bases, with 8 bases between them. Germline V gene lookup returns CDR1 MDHEN and CDR2 SYDVKM. The CDR3 contains 12 residues. The CDR3 bases are TGTGCCAGCAGTACTTATGGAGATACGCAGTATTTT. Translating gives CASSTYGDTQYF.

The chain uses TRBV29-1 and TRBJ2-2; 9 bases match TRBD2. Germline V gene sequence: CDR1 SQVTM, CDR2 ANQGSEA. The CDR3 has 15 residues. The junction had 8 bases not matched to a gene; V was cut back by 3 bases and J by 6 bases. CDR3 sequence reads: CSVELTGTSPGELFF. CDR3 in DNA: TGCAGCGTTGAGCTAACCGGGACTAGCCCCGGGGAGCTGTTTTTT.